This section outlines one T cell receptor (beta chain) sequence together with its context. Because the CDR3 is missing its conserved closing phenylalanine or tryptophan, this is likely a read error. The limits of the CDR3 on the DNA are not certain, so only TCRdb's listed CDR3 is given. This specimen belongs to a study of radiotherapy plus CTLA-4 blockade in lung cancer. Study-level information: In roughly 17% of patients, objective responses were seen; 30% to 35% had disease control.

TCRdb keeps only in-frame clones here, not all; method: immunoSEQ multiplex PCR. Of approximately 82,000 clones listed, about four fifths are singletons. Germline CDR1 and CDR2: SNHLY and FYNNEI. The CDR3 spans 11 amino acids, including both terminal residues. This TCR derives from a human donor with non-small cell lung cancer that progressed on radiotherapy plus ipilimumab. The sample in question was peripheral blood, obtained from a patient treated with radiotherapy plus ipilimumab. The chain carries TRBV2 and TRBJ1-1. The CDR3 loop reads CASSLPGATLS.